This TCR beta chain was identified in a study of shared clonotypes between healthy human individuals. Background on the study: CD8 memory received one plate per donor, CD8 naive two, CD4 memory three and CD4 naive three.

Profiling relied on immunoSEQ multiplex PCR, and the TCRdb table lists in-frame clones only, not all of them. The repertoire includes 2 million to 3 million clones, over 85% of them detected once, and approximately 0.36% sits in the top ten. Germline assignment: CDR1 SGHRS and CDR2 YFSETQ. This CDR3 is 16 amino acids long. Trimming removed 3 bases at V and 4 bases at J, with 19 bases between. Study-wide points: Specimens sampled were limited to blood, with tissue repertoires likely differing.

About this clone itself: Antigen specificity is unknown.

The specimen was naive CD4+ T cells from PBMCs. Subset described: CD45RA+ positively selected. The clonotype originates from a man aged 18 to 35 in good health. Some clones in this sample may be carry-over from other donors' samples. The rearrangement links TRBV5-1 to TRBJ1-1; a weak D match, TRBD1 (5 bases). For the CDR3, the DNA is TGCGCCAGCAGCTCGAATCTTAGGGGCTTTGGCACTGAAGCTTTCTTT. Its protein is CASSSNLRGFGTEAFF.